The rows below give T cell receptor beta chains drawn from one sample of a study of T cells in Graves' hyperthyroidism and ophthalmopathy. TCRdb reanalysed the multiplex PCR reads using MiXCR and keeps one entry per CDR3 protein. The sample consists of more than 300,000 distinct CDR3 sequences, about 15% of them appearing once. Sequencing was done on a sample of blood. All receptors come from a woman in her twenties or thirties with Graves' ophthalmopathy. Each CDR3 is given with its conserved first and last residue. The order of the fields is D gene, clone size, V gene, J gene, CDR3 protein, CDR3 DNA. A D gene is named only where the DNA matches it firmly. Some rows mark clone size as missing; the rest say once, few, many or name a class of expanded clone.

d_call: -
clone_size: -
v_call: TRBV2
j_call: TRBJ2-7
cdr3_aa: CASTSYRGLGEQYF
cdr3_nt: TGTGCCAGCACCTCCTATAGGGGGTTGGGCGAGCAGTACTTC

d_call: -
clone_size: many
v_call: TRBV28
j_call: TRBJ2-7
cdr3_aa: CASSSDSLLYEQYF
cdr3_nt: TGTGCCAGCAGTTCGGACAGCCTACTCTACGAGCAGTACTTC

d_call: -
clone_size: few
v_call: TRBV4-1
j_call: TRBJ1-2
cdr3_aa: CASSQVIAGLLADGYTF
cdr3_nt: TGCGCCAGCAGCCAAGTAATCGCCGGGCTCCTGGCGGATGGCTACACCTTC

d_call: -
clone_size: many
v_call: TRBV6-5
j_call: TRBJ2-3
cdr3_aa: CASSYPGGLGDTQYF
cdr3_nt: TGTGCCAGCAGTTACCCCGGCGGCCTTGGAGATACGCAGTATTTT

d_call: TRBD1
clone_size: many
v_call: TRBV13
j_call: TRBJ2-1
cdr3_aa: CASSETTGEVEQFF
cdr3_nt: TGTGCCAGCAGCGAAACGACAGGGGAGGTTGAGCAGTTCTTC

d_call: TRBD1
clone_size: -
v_call: TRBV24-1
j_call: TRBJ2-5
cdr3_aa: CATSALGQGSTETQYF
cdr3_nt: TGTGCCACCAGTGCCCTGGGACAGGGTAGTACCGAGACCCAGTACTTC

d_call: -
clone_size: many
v_call: TRBV30
j_call: TRBJ1-3
cdr3_aa: CAWSVLSDTIYF
cdr3_nt: TGTGCCTGGAGTGTACTTTCAGACACCATATATTTT

d_call: TRBD1
clone_size: many
v_call: TRBV6-6
j_call: TRBJ2-1
cdr3_aa: CASSYSQGGLNNEQFF
cdr3_nt: TGTGCCAGCAGTTACTCGCAAGGGGGCCTTAACAATGAGCAGTTCTTC

d_call: -
clone_size: many
v_call: TRBV18
j_call: TRBJ2-1
cdr3_aa: CASSPSTGKNRDEQFF
cdr3_nt: TGTGCCAGCTCACCAAGTACAGGGAAGAATCGCGATGAGCAGTTCTTC

d_call: TRBD2
clone_size: -
v_call: TRBV4-2
j_call: TRBJ2-5
cdr3_aa: CASSQEGLAGGSSGFLWETQYF
cdr3_nt: TGTGCCAGCAGCCAAGAAGGCCTAGCGGGGGGGTCGTCCGGGTTTTTGTGGGAGACCCAGTACTTC

d_call: -
clone_size: many
v_call: TRBV2
j_call: TRBJ1-2
cdr3_aa: CASAQMTESYGYTF
cdr3_nt: TGTGCCAGCGCCCAGATGACAGAAAGCTATGGCTACACCTTC

d_call: -
clone_size: many
v_call: TRBV6-6
j_call: TRBJ2-1
cdr3_aa: CASSYPSPRGYNEQFF
cdr3_nt: TGTGCCAGCAGTTACCCGTCCCCCCGCGGATACAATGAGCAGTTCTTC

d_call: TRBD1
clone_size: many
v_call: TRBV28
j_call: TRBJ1-6
cdr3_aa: CASRRTGNFRRNSPLHF
cdr3_nt: TGTGCCAGCCGGAGGACAGGGAACTTCAGGAGGAATTCACCCCTCCACTTT

d_call: -
clone_size: once
v_call: TRBV6-1
j_call: TRBJ1-1
cdr3_aa: CASSELASLNTEAFF
cdr3_nt: TGTGCCAGCAGTGAATTAGCCAGCTTAAACACTGAAGCTTTCTTT

d_call: -
clone_size: few
v_call: TRBV5-6
j_call: TRBJ1-2
cdr3_aa: CASSETGSYYGYTF
cdr3_nt: TGTGCCAGCAGCGAGACAGGATCCTACTATGGCTACACCTTC

d_call: TRBD2
clone_size: many
v_call: TRBV6-1
j_call: TRBJ2-3
cdr3_aa: CASRVTSGSTDTQYF
cdr3_nt: TGTGCCAGCAGAGTTACTAGCGGAAGCACAGATACGCAGTATTTT

d_call: TRBD2
clone_size: -
v_call: TRBV20-1
j_call: TRBJ2-1
cdr3_aa: CSAPGLAGGNSYNEQFF
cdr3_nt: TGCAGTGCGCCGGGACTAGCGGGGGGTAACTCCTACAATGAGCAGTTCTTC

d_call: TRBD1
clone_size: many
v_call: TRBV2
j_call: TRBJ1-2
cdr3_aa: CASEGPEGQGESANYGYTF
cdr3_nt: TGTGCCAGCGAGGGTCCCGAGGGACAGGGGGAATCTGCTAACTATGGCTACACCTTC

d_call: -
clone_size: many
v_call: TRBV3-1
j_call: TRBJ2-5
cdr3_aa: CASSQDIGQSRGGTQYF
cdr3_nt: TGTGCCAGCAGCCAAGATATAGGACAGTCCCGTGGTGGGACCCAGTACTTC

d_call: -
clone_size: many
v_call: TRBV12-3/TRBV12-4
j_call: TRBJ1-4
cdr3_aa: CASSFSLFPPKLFF
cdr3_nt: TGTGCCAGCAGTTTCTCACTGTTCCCCCCAAAACTGTTTTTT

d_call: -
clone_size: many
v_call: TRBV6-1
j_call: TRBJ2-1
cdr3_aa: CASRGISDLEQFF
cdr3_nt: TGTGCCAGCAGGGGTATCTCCGATCTTGAGCAGTTCTTC

d_call: -
clone_size: -
v_call: TRBV5-1
j_call: TRBJ2-5
cdr3_aa: CASSRNSPPGETQYF
cdr3_nt: TGCGCCAGCAGCCGGAACTCTCCCCCCGGGGAGACCCAGTACTTC

d_call: -
clone_size: many
v_call: TRBV6-6
j_call: TRBJ1-4
cdr3_aa: CASSYGVLENEKLFF
cdr3_nt: TGTGCCAGCAGTTACGGGGTACTGGAGAATGAAAAACTGTTTTTT

d_call: -
clone_size: many
v_call: TRBV18
j_call: TRBJ2-3
cdr3_aa: CASSPDSGDTQYF
cdr3_nt: TGTGCCAGCTCCCCGGACAGTGGGGATACGCAGTATTTT

d_call: TRBD1
clone_size: -
v_call: TRBV7-9
j_call: TRBJ2-3
cdr3_aa: CASSRTGTGFSGTDTQYF
cdr3_nt: TGTGCCAGCAGCCGGACCGGGACAGGATTTTCTGGCACAGATACGCAGTATTTT

d_call: -
clone_size: -
v_call: TRBV11-2
j_call: TRBJ2-2
cdr3_aa: CASSIEVGRARNTGELFF
cdr3_nt: TGTGCCAGCAGCATAGAGGTCGGCCGGGCTCGGAACACCGGGGAGCTGTTTTTT

d_call: -
clone_size: many
v_call: TRBV20-1
j_call: TRBJ1-1
cdr3_aa: CSARVSPGITEAFF
cdr3_nt: TGCAGTGCTAGAGTATCCCCGGGGATCACTGAAGCTTTCTTT

d_call: -
clone_size: many
v_call: TRBV11-2
j_call: TRBJ1-1
cdr3_aa: CASSLGVQGNTEAFF
cdr3_nt: TGTGCCAGCAGCTTAGGAGTGCAGGGGAACACTGAAGCTTTCTTT

d_call: TRBD1
clone_size: many
v_call: TRBV30
j_call: TRBJ2-5
cdr3_aa: CAWSRDRIQETQYF
cdr3_nt: TGTGCCTGGAGTCGGGACAGGATCCAAGAGACCCAGTACTTC

d_call: TRBD2
clone_size: many
v_call: TRBV3-1
j_call: TRBJ2-5
cdr3_aa: CASRDRGGETQYF
cdr3_nt: TGTGCCAGCAGGGACCGGGGGGGAGAGACCCAGTACTTC

d_call: -
clone_size: -
v_call: TRBV4-1
j_call: TRBJ1-4
cdr3_aa: CASSQVRGQINEKLFF
cdr3_nt: TGCGCCAGCAGCCAAGTTCGAGGACAGATAAATGAAAAACTGTTTTTT

d_call: TRBD1
clone_size: many
v_call: TRBV2
j_call: TRBJ2-3
cdr3_aa: CASQGTGSMNTQYF
cdr3_nt: TGTGCCAGCCAAGGGACAGGGAGTATGAATACGCAGTATTTT

d_call: TRBD1
clone_size: -
v_call: TRBV2
j_call: TRBJ2-3
cdr3_aa: CASREPHLGTGGTDTQYF
cdr3_nt: TGTGCCAGCAGAGAACCCCATCTCGGGACAGGGGGCACAGATACGCAGTATTTT

d_call: -
clone_size: many
v_call: TRBV28
j_call: TRBJ2-7
cdr3_aa: CASSRPITYEQYF
cdr3_nt: TGTGCCAGCAGTCGCCCAATTACCTACGAGCAGTACTTC

d_call: -
clone_size: many
v_call: TRBV20-1
j_call: TRBJ2-2
cdr3_aa: CSAKTANTGELFF
cdr3_nt: TGCAGTGCTAAGACGGCAAACACCGGGGAGCTGTTTTTT

d_call: -
clone_size: many
v_call: TRBV11-2
j_call: TRBJ2-7
cdr3_aa: CASSLASRVYEQYF
cdr3_nt: TGTGCCAGCAGCTTAGCGAGCAGGGTCTACGAGCAGTACTTC

d_call: -
clone_size: many
v_call: TRBV15
j_call: TRBJ2-7
cdr3_aa: CATSSKQGSWVYEQYF
cdr3_nt: TGTGCCACCAGCAGTAAACAGGGTAGTTGGGTCTACGAGCAGTACTTC

d_call: TRBD1
clone_size: many
v_call: TRBV7-9
j_call: TRBJ2-5
cdr3_aa: CASTWDRVKETQYF
cdr3_nt: TGTGCCAGCACCTGGGACAGGGTGAAGGAGACCCAGTACTTC

d_call: -
clone_size: many
v_call: TRBV12-5
j_call: TRBJ2-1
cdr3_aa: CASGLVRVEQFF
cdr3_nt: TGTGCTAGTGGTTTGGTACGTGTGGAGCAGTTCTTC

d_call: -
clone_size: -
v_call: TRBV19
j_call: TRBJ2-2
cdr3_aa: CASNAFGELFF
cdr3_nt: TGTGCCAGTAATGCTTTCGGGGAGCTGTTTTTT

d_call: -
clone_size: many
v_call: TRBV28
j_call: TRBJ2-2
cdr3_aa: CASGDVGRELFF
cdr3_nt: TGTGCCAGCGGGGACGTGGGCCGGGAGCTGTTTTTT

d_call: TRBD1
clone_size: many
v_call: TRBV12-3/TRBV12-4
j_call: TRBJ1-2
cdr3_aa: CASGQVSNYGYTF
cdr3_nt: TGTGCCAGCGGACAGGTTTCAAACTATGGCTACACCTTC

d_call: TRBD2
clone_size: many
v_call: TRBV29-1
j_call: TRBJ2-3
cdr3_aa: CSVVGGGMTDTQYF
cdr3_nt: TGCAGCGTTGTAGGCGGGGGGATGACAGATACGCAGTATTTT

d_call: -
clone_size: many
v_call: TRBV5-5
j_call: TRBJ1-2
cdr3_aa: CASSLEAISNYGYTF
cdr3_nt: TGTGCCAGCAGCTTGGAGGCCATTTCTAACTATGGCTACACCTTC

d_call: TRBD1
clone_size: many
v_call: TRBV27
j_call: TRBJ1-2
cdr3_aa: CASSSTGDLYGYTF
cdr3_nt: TGTGCCAGCAGTTCGACAGGGGATCTTTATGGCTACACCTTC

d_call: -
clone_size: many
v_call: TRBV18
j_call: TRBJ2-2
cdr3_aa: CASSPKFGWNTGELFF
cdr3_nt: TGTGCCAGCTCACCCAAATTCGGATGGAACACCGGGGAGCTGTTTTTT

d_call: -
clone_size: many
v_call: TRBV11-2
j_call: TRBJ2-2
cdr3_aa: CASSLRPDGELFF
cdr3_nt: TGTGCCAGCAGCTTACGTCCAGACGGGGAGCTGTTTTTT

d_call: TRBD1
clone_size: many
v_call: TRBV12-3/TRBV12-4
j_call: TRBJ1-1
cdr3_aa: CASSRQGGVNTEAFF
cdr3_nt: TGTGCCAGCAGTCGACAGGGAGGAGTGAACACTGAAGCTTTCTTT

d_call: -
clone_size: few
v_call: TRBV6-1
j_call: TRBJ1-2
cdr3_aa: CASTIGLNGESRDGLNYGYTF
cdr3_nt: TGTGCCAGCACCATAGGGTTGAATGGAGAGAGCCGGGACGGATTAAACTATGGCTACACCTTC

d_call: TRBD1
clone_size: few
v_call: TRBV6-9
j_call: TRBJ2-4
cdr3_aa: CASSPGQGLGAKNIQYF
cdr3_nt: TGTGCCAGCAGCCCGGGACAGGGGTTGGGAGCCAAAAACATTCAGTACTTC

d_call: -
clone_size: -
v_call: TRBV7-2
j_call: TRBJ2-1
cdr3_aa: CASSPRTAEYNEQFF
cdr3_nt: TGTGCCAGCAGCCCGCGTACCGCCGAATACAATGAGCAGTTCTTC

d_call: -
clone_size: -
v_call: TRBV7-9
j_call: TRBJ1-5
cdr3_aa: CASSFADGQPQHF
cdr3_nt: TGTGCCAGCAGCTTCGCGGACGGTCAGCCCCAGCATTTT

d_call: -
clone_size: many
v_call: TRBV20-1
j_call: TRBJ2-3
cdr3_aa: CSAPGGFTDTQYF
cdr3_nt: TGCAGTGCTCCCGGGGGATTCACAGATACGCAGTATTTT

d_call: -
clone_size: many
v_call: TRBV28
j_call: TRBJ1-1
cdr3_aa: CASIRADNMNTEAFF
cdr3_nt: TGTGCCAGCATAAGGGCAGATAACATGAACACTGAAGCTTTCTTT

d_call: -
clone_size: -
v_call: TRBV5-4
j_call: TRBJ2-3
cdr3_aa: CASSLVQRRTDTQYF
cdr3_nt: TGTGCCAGCAGCTTGGTTCAGAGACGCACAGATACGCAGTATTTT

d_call: TRBD1
clone_size: few
v_call: TRBV7-2
j_call: TRBJ2-2
cdr3_aa: CASRKTGTGATGELFF
cdr3_nt: TGTGCCAGCAGAAAAACCGGGACAGGGGCCACCGGGGAGCTGTTTTTT